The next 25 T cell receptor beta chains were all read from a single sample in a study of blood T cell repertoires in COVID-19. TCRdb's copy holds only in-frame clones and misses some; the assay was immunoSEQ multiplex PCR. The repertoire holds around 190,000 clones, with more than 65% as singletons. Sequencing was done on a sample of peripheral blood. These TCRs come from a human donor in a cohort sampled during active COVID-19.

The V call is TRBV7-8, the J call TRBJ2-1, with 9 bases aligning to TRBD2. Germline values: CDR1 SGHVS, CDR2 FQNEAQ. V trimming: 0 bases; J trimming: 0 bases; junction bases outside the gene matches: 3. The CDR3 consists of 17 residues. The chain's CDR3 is CASSLAPAGGSYNEQFF. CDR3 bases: TGTGCCAGCAGCTTAGCCCCAGCGGGAGGCTCCTACAATGAGCAGTTCTTC.

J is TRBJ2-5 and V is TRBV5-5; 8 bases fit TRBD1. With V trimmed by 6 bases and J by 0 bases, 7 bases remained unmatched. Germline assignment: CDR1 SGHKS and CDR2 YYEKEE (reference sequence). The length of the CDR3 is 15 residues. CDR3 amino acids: CASTTGGRYQETQYF. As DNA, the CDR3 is TGTGCCAGCACCACAGGGGGACGCTACCAAGAGACCCAGTACTTC.

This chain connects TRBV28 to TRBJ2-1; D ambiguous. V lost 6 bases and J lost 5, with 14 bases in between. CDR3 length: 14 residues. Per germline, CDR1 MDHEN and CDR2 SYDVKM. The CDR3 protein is CASSYEKPDNEQFF. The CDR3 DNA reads TGTGCCAGCAGCTACGAGAAGCCCGACAATGAGCAGTTCTTC.

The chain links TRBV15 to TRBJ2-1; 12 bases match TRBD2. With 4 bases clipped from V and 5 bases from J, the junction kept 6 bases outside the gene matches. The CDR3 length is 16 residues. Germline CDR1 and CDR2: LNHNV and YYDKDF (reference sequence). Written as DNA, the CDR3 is TGTGCCACCAGCACCAGGACTAGCGGGATAGACAATGAGCAGTTCTTC. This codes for CATSTRTSGIDNEQFF.

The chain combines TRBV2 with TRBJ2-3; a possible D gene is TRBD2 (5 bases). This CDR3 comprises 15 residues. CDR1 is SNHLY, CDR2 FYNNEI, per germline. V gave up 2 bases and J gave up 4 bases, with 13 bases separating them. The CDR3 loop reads CASSEQWERSDTQYF. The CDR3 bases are TGTGCCAGCAGTGAACAGTGGGAGAGGTCAGATACGCAGTATTTT.

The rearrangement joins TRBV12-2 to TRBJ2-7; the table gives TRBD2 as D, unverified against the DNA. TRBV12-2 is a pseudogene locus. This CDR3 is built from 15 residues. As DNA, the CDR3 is TGTGCAAGTCGCTTAGGGGGCTGGGGGGTGTACGAGCAGTACTTC. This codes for CASRLGGWGVYEQYF.

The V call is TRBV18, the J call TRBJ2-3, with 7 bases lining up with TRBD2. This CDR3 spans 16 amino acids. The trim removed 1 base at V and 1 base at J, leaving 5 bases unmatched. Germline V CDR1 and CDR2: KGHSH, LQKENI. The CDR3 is CASSPQGLERTDTQYF. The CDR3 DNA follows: TGTGCCAGCTCACCACAAGGACTAGAGCGCACAGATACGCAGTATTTT.

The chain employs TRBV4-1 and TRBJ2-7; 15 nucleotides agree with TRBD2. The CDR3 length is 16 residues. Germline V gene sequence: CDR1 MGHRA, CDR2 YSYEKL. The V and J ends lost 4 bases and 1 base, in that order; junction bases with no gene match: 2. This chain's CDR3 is CASSPGLAGGSYEQYF. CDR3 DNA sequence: TGCGCCAGCAGCCCAGGACTAGCGGGAGGGTCCTACGAGCAGTACTTC.

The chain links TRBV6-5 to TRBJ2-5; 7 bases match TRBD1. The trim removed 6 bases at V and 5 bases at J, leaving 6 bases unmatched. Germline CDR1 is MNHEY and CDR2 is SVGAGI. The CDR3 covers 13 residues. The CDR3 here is CASSPRQGETQYF. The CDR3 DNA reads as TGTGCCAGCAGCCCCCGACAGGGCGAGACCCAGTACTTC.

CDR3 nucleotides: TGTGCCAGCAGTTCCTCCGGGACAGGGGGGCGAAACACCATATATTTT. Its translation is CASSSSGTGGRNTIYF. This chain links TRBV28 with TRBJ1-3; 11 bases map to TRBD1. CDR1 MDHEN and CDR2 SYDVKM come from the germline V gene. CDR3 length equals 16 residues. J lost 5 bases, V lost 4 bases, and 7 bases had no gene match.

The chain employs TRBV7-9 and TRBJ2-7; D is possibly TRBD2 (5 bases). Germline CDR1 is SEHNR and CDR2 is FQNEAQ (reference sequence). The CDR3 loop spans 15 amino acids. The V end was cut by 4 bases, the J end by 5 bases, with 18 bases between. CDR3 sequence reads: CASSSTTGIANEQYF. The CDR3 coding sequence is TGTGCCAGCAGCTCAACTACCGGGATAGCAAACGAGCAGTACTTC. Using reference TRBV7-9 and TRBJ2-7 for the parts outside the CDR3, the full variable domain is DTGVSQNPRHKITKRGQNVTFRCDPISEHNRLYWYRQTLGQGPEFLTYFQNEAQLEKSRLLSDRFSAERPKGSFSTLEIQRTEQGDSAMYLCASSSTTGIANEQYFGPGTRLTVT.

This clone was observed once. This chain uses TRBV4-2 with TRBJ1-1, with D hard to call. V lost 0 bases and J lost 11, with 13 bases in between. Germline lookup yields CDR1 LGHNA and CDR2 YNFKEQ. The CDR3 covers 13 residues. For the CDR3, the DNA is TGTGCCAGCAGCCAAGATGGAGGGTCTAGGGCTTTCTTT. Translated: CASSQDGGSRAFF.

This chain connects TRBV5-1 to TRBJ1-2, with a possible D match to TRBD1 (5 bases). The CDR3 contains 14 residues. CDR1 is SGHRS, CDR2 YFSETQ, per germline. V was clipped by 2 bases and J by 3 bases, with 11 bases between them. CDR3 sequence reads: CASSLASRDYGYTF. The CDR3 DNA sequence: TGCGCCAGCAGCTTAGCCAGCAGGGACTATGGCTACACCTTC.

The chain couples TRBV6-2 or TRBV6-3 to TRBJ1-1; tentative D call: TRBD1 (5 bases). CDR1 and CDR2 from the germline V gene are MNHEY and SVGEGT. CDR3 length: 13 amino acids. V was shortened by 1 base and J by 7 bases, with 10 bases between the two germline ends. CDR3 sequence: CASSYWAGHEAFF. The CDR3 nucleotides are TGTGCCAGCAGTTACTGGGCAGGGCATGAAGCTTTCTTT.

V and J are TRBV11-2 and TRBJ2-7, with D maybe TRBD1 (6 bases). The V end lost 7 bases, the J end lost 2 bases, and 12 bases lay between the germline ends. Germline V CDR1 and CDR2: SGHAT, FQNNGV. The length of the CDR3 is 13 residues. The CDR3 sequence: CASTNREAYEQYF. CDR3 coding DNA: TGTGCCAGCACAAACAGGGAAGCCTACGAGCAGTACTTC.

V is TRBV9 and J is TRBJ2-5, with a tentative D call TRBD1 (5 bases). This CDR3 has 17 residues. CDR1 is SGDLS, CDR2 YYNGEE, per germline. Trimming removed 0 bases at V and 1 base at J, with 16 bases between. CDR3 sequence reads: CASSVGTSWASQETQYF. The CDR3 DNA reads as TGTGCCAGCAGCGTAGGGACAAGCTGGGCCTCCCAAGAGACCCAGTACTTC.

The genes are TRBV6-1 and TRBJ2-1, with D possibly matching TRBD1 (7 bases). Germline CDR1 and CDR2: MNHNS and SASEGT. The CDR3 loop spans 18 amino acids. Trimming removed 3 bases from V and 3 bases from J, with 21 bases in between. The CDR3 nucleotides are TGTGCCAGCAGTGATCGACAGGGCTGGGCGGGACACTACAATGAGCAGTTCTTC. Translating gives CASSDRQGWAGHYNEQFF.

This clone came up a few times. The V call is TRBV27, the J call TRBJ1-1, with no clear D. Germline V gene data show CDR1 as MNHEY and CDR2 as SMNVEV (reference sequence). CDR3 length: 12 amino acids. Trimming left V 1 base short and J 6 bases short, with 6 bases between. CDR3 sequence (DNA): TGTGCCAGCAGTTTATTAGGAGCTGAAGCTTTCTTT. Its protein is CASSLLGAEAFF.

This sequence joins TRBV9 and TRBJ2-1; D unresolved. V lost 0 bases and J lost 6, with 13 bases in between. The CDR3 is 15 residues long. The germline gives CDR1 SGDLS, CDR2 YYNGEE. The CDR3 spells CASSVDVVSPNEQFF. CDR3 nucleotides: TGTGCCAGCAGCGTAGATGTAGTATCTCCCAATGAGCAGTTCTTC.

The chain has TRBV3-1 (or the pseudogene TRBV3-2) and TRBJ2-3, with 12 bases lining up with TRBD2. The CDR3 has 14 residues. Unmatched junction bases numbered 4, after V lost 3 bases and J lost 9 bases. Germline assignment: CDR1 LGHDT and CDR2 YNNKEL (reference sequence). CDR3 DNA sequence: TGTGCCAGCAGCCAGGGACTAGCGGGTTCGACGCAGTATTTT. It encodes CASSQGLAGSTQYF.

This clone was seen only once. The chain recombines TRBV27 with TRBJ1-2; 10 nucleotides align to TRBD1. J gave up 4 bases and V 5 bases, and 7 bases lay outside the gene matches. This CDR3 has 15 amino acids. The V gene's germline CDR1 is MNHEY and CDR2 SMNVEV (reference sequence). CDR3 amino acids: CASSDRQGAFYGYTF. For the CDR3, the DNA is TGTGCCAGCAGTGACCGACAGGGGGCCTTCTATGGCTACACCTTC.

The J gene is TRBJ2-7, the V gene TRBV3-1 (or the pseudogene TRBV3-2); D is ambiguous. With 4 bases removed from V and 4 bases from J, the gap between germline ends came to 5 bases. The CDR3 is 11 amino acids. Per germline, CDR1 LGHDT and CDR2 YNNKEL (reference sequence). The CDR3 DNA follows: TGTGCCAGCAGCCGAGCTTACGAGCAGTACTTC. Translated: CASSRAYEQYF.

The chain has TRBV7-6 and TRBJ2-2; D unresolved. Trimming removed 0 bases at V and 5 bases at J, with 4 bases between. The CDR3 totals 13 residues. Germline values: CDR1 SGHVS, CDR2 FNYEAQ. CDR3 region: CASSLASTGELFF. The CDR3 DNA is TGTGCCAGCAGCTTAGCTTCGACCGGGGAGCTGTTTTTT.

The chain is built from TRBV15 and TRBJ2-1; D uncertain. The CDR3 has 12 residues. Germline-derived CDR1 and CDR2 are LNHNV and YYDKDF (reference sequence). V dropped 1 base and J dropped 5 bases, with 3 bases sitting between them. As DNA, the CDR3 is TGTGCCACCAGCAGAGTCAACAATGAGCAGTTCTTC. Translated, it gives CATSRVNNEQFF.

CDR3 bases: TGCAGCGTTGATTCTCCGTTCGGGGAGACCCAGTACTTC. It encodes CSVDSPFGETQYF. This chain uses TRBV29-1 with TRBJ2-5, with D unresolved. The CDR3 extends over 13 amino acids. Germline V lookup: CDR1 SQVTM, CDR2 ANQGSEA. V was shortened by 3 bases and J by 5 bases, with 13 bases between the two germline ends.